This T cell receptor beta chain was sequenced during a study of blood T cell repertoires in COVID-19. The overall study: COVID-19 samples collected from the United States, Italy and Spain covered acute and convalescent phases. In each case, the material was cDNA or gDNA derived from T cells, B-cell-depleted T cells, or PBMCs.

Here immunoSEQ multiplex PCR was the method, and the copy in TCRdb shows in-frame clones only, minus some. The data hold about 240,000 clones, with 87% observed a single time. Participant ages covered roughly 18 to 89 years across 24 US areas. Participants' own reports of clinical history determined their cohort assignment. The CDR3 runs to 13 residues. V shed 0 bases and J 8 bases; nucleotides not matched to a gene: 4. Germline V gives CDR1 LNHDA, CDR2 SQIVND (reference sequence). Sequences were obtained from PBMCs or T cells enriched from blood (not recorded which). This sequence originates from a woman in her thirties with acute COVID-19. The V gene is TRBV19, the J gene TRBJ2-7, with 7 bases matching TRBD1. For the CDR3, the DNA is TGTGCCAGTAGTATAGATCGACAGGGTCAGCAGTACTTC. Translating gives CASSIDRQGQQYF.